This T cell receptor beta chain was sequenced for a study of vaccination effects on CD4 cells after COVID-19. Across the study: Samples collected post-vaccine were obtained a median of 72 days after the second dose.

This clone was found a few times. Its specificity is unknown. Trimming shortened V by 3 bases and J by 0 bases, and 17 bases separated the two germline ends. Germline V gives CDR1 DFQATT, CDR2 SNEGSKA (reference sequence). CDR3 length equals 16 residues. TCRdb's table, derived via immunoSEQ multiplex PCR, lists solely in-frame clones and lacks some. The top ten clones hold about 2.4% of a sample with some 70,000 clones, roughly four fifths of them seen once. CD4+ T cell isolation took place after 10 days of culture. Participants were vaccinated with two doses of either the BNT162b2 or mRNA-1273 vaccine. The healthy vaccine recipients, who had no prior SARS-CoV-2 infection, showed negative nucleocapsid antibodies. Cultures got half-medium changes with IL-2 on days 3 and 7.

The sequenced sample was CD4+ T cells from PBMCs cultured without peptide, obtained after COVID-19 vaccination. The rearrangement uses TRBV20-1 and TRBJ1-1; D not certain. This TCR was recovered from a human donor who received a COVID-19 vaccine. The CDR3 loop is CSASPYVEGMNTEAFF. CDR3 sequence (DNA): TGCAGTGCTAGTCCCTATGTGGAGGGTATGAACACTGAAGCTTTCTTT.